The 23 T cell receptor beta chains listed next were all sequenced from one sample in a study of PD-L1 blockade in urothelial cancer. Produced via immunoSEQ multiplex PCR; TCRdb's table is partial and in-frame only. The sample holds more than 60,000 clones; 85% to 90% are singletons and the top ten take 11%. Indicated time point: peripheral blood 6 weeks after treatment start. The sequencing here drew on PBMCs, taken around atezolizumab (anti-PD-L1) treatment. The receptors shown here come from a man in his sixties with urothelial cancer.

V and J are TRBV4-1 and TRBJ2-5; possible D gene TRBD2, 6 bases. Germline V gene data show CDR1 as MGHRA and CDR2 as YSYEKL. The V end lost 6 bases, the J end lost 1 base, and 12 bases lay between the germline ends. CDR3 length: 14 residues. CDR3 protein: CASSTTGVQETQYF. For the CDR3, the DNA is TGCGCCAGCAGTACCACGGGGGTCCAAGAGACCCAGTACTTC.

This chain links TRBV5-1 with TRBJ1-1, with D hard to call. This CDR3 is 16 amino acids long. Germline V gene sequence: CDR1 SGHRS, CDR2 YFSETQ. V was shortened by 0 bases and J by 0 bases, with 12 bases between the two germline ends. The CDR3 nucleotides are TGCGCCAGCAGCTTGGTGATGGGAGCGATGAACACTGAAGCTTTCTTT. It encodes CASSLVMGAMNTEAFF.

The chain has TRBV5-1 and TRBJ2-5, with D unresolved. The V gene's germline CDR1 is SGHRS and CDR2 YFSETQ. Trimming took off 4 bases at V and 2 bases at J, with 3 bases between the two ends. The CDR3 contains 11 residues. The CDR3 protein is CASSQQETQYF. The DNA for the CDR3 is TGCGCCAGCAGCCAACAAGAGACCCAGTACTTC.

The chain recombines TRBV9 with TRBJ2-5; TRBD1 agrees at 8 bases. The CDR3 extends over 16 amino acids. Germline assignment: CDR1 SGDLS and CDR2 YYNGEE. The trim removed 3 bases at V and 5 bases at J, leaving 12 bases unmatched. CDR3 DNA: TGTGCCAGCAGCGAGACAGGGGCAAGAAGTGTGGAGACCCAGTACTTC. Translation: CASSETGARSVETQYF.

This sequence joins TRBV7-6 and TRBJ2-1; 11 nucleotides agree with TRBD2. CDR3 length: 16 residues. J lost 7 bases, V lost 1 base, and 6 bases had no gene match. Per germline, CDR1 SGHVS and CDR2 FNYEAQ. The chain's CDR3 is CASSLDDLAGGNEQFF. Written as DNA, the CDR3 is TGTGCCAGCAGCTTAGACGACCTAGCGGGGGGTAATGAGCAGTTCTTC.

V is TRBV9 and J is TRBJ2-3; 9 positions agree with TRBD2. Trimming at V came to 2 bases and at J to 7 bases, leaving 11 bases not matched to a gene. This CDR3 has 16 residues. Per the germline V gene, CDR1 is SGDLS and CDR2 is YYNGEE. In nucleotides, the CDR3 is TGTGCCAGCAGCGTGGGGGGGACTAGCAGCCGAAATACGCAGTATTTT. Protein: CASSVGGTSSRNTQYF.

The genes are TRBV10-1 and TRBJ2-7; possible D gene TRBD1, 6 bases. Trimming left V 5 bases short and J 3 bases short, with 17 bases between. Germline V gene lookup returns CDR1 WNHNN and CDR2 SYGVQD (reference sequence). There are 15 residues in the CDR3. CDR3 sequence: CASSLGTSRLYEQYF. CDR3 nucleotide sequence: TGCGCCAGCAGTCTCGGGACAAGTAGGCTCTACGAGCAGTACTTC.

The rearrangement links TRBV4-2 to TRBJ1-2; 8 nucleotides match TRBD1. The CDR3 is 15 amino acids. The trim removed 2 bases at V and 8 bases at J, leaving 10 bases unmatched. Looked up from germline, CDR1 is LGHNA and CDR2 is YNFKEQ. The CDR3 DNA follows: TGTGCCAGCAGCCAACCCGGATTGGGACAGGCCGGCTACACCTTC. Translating it yields CASSQPGLGQAGYTF.

This clone was detected once. The CDR3 is CASSYEGGLAGREQYF. CDR3 coding DNA: TGTGCCAGCAGTTACGAAGGAGGGCTAGCGGGTAGGGAGCAGTACTTC. The chain recombines TRBV6-5 with TRBJ2-7; 8 bases agree with TRBD2. V lost 2 bases to trimming and J lost 7 bases; unmatched junction nucleotides: 13. The CDR3 is 16 amino acids. CDR1 is MNHEY and CDR2 is SVGAGI in the germline V gene.

The J gene is TRBJ1-6, the V gene TRBV7-9; weak D call: TRBD1 (5 bases). The V end lost 5 bases, the J end lost 7 bases, and 12 bases lay between the germline ends. Germline V gene sequence: CDR1 SEHNR, CDR2 FQNEAQ (reference sequence). The CDR3 length is 14 residues. The CDR3 region has the DNA TGTGCCAGCAGCCTGACGGCAGGGAATTCACCCCTCCACTTT. Encoded protein: CASSLTAGNSPLHF.

This chain joins TRBV7-3 and TRBJ1-1, with a possible D match to TRBD1 (5 bases). Trimming shortened V by 4 bases and J by 6 bases, and 12 bases separated the two germline ends. This CDR3 region has 13 residues. CDR1 and CDR2 from the germline V gene are SGHTA and FQGTGA. This CDR3 is CASSSRGAAEAFF. CDR3 DNA: TGTGCCAGCAGCTCCCGTGGGGCGGCTGAAGCTTTCTTT.

V gene TRBV28 combines with J gene TRBJ1-4; D is unclear. Trimming removed 2 bases at V and 8 bases at J, with 15 bases between. This CDR3 comprises 15 residues. Per germline, CDR1 MDHEN and CDR2 SYDVKM. The DNA for the CDR3 is TGTGCCAGCAGTTTAGGTACTCTGGGGAGAGAAAAACTGTTTTTT. Translated, it gives CASSLGTLGREKLFF.

The V call is TRBV6-1, the J call TRBJ1-2; D unresolved. V was shortened by 8 bases and J by 4 bases, with 14 bases between the two germline ends. The V gene's germline CDR1 is MNHNS and CDR2 SASEGT. The CDR3 runs 13 residues. The CDR3 DNA sequence: TGTGCCAGCCGCATTGGAGCGCTCTATGGCTACACCTTC. Translating gives CASRIGALYGYTF.

The rearrangement links TRBV28 to TRBJ1-4, with D possibly being TRBD1 (5 bases). Looked up from germline, CDR1 is MDHEN and CDR2 is SYDVKM. Trimming removed 5 bases at V and 0 bases at J, with 19 bases between. This CDR3 contains 18 residues. This CDR3 is CASSPLGLGLATNEKLFF. The CDR3 nucleotides read TGTGCCAGCAGTCCCCTAGGGTTGGGACTTGCAACTAATGAAAAACTGTTTTTT.

The chain has TRBV5-6 and TRBJ1-1; D unclear. Germline V gene lookup returns CDR1 SGHDT and CDR2 YYEEEE. V was clipped by 0 bases and J by 5 bases, with 5 bases between them. The CDR3 totals 12 residues. The CDR3 sequence: CASSLGATEAFF. The DNA for the CDR3 is TGTGCCAGCAGCTTGGGTGCGACTGAAGCTTTCTTT. Drawing the rest from reference TRBV5-6 and TRBJ1-1, the complete variable domain is DAGVTQSPTHLIKTRGQQVTLRCSPKSGHDTVSWYQQALGQGPQFIFQYYEEEERQRGNFPDRFSGHQFPNYSSELNVNALLLGDSALYLCASSLGATEAFFGQGTRLTVV.

The V call is TRBV27, the J call TRBJ2-2, with D uncertain. Germline V gives CDR1 MNHEY, CDR2 SMNVEV (reference sequence). CDR3 length: 12 amino acids. The V end was cut by 8 bases, the J end by 1 base, with 5 bases between. For the CDR3, the DNA is TGTGCCAGCCGCAGGAACACCGGGGAGCTGTTTTTT. Its protein product is CASRRNTGELFF.

The rearrangement joins TRBV2 to TRBJ1-5; 7 nucleotides agree with TRBD1. The CDR3 spans 15 residues. The trim removed 3 bases at V and 0 bases at J, leaving 2 bases unmatched. Germline V lookup: CDR1 SNHLY, CDR2 FYNNEI. The CDR3 DNA reads as TGTGCCAGCAGTGAGACAGGGAATAGCAATCAGCCCCAGCATTTT. As protein: CASSETGNSNQPQHF.

The genes are TRBV18 and TRBJ2-7; 10 bases align to TRBD2. This CDR3 comprises 15 residues. V was clipped by 2 bases and J by 4 bases; unmatched bases: 5. CDR1 is KGHSH, CDR2 LQKENI, per germline. CDR3 in amino acids: CASSPIASGSYEQYF. DNA for the CDR3: TGTGCCAGCTCACCAATTGCTAGCGGGAGTTACGAGCAGTACTTC.

The genes are TRBV28 and TRBJ2-5; TRBD1 is a possible D gene (7 bases). This CDR3 is built from 15 residues. Germline-derived CDR1 and CDR2 are MDHEN and SYDVKM. V dropped 8 bases and J dropped 0 bases, with 16 bases sitting between them. Here the CDR3 DNA reads TGTGCCAGCCGAAAAGGGGGCGGGAACCAAGAGACCCAGTACTTC. Protein: CASRKGGGNQETQYF.

The V and J genes are TRBV28 and TRBJ2-3; a possible D gene is TRBD2 (5 bases). The germline gives CDR1 MDHEN, CDR2 SYDVKM. This CDR3 is built from 13 residues. V was clipped by 3 bases and J by 1 base, with 5 bases between them. DNA for the CDR3: TGTGCCAGCAGTTTGAGGGGCACAGATACGCAGTATTTT. Translated, it gives CASSLRGTDTQYF.

This chain joins TRBV28 and TRBJ2-4; TRBD2 aligns across 13 bases. The germline V gene has CDR1 MDHEN and CDR2 SYDVKM. This CDR3 contains 13 residues. J lost 5 bases, V lost 10 bases, and 2 bases had no gene match. The CDR3 sequence: CATGLAGENIQYF. Here the CDR3 DNA reads TGTGCCACCGGACTAGCGGGAGAAAACATTCAGTACTTC. Based on the CDR3 plus reference TRBV28 and TRBJ2-4, the full variable domain is DVKVTQSSRYLVKRTGEKVFLECVQDMDHENMFWYRQDPGLGLRLIYFSYDVKMKEKGDIPEGYSVSREKKERFSLILESASTNQTSMYLCATGLAGENIQYFGAGTRLSVL.

The J gene is TRBJ2-7, the V gene TRBV19; maybe TRBD2 (5 bases). V lost 6 bases and J 4 bases, leaving 10 bases between the germline ends. Germline CDR1 and CDR2: LNHDA and SQIVND (reference sequence). The CDR3 runs 12 residues. CDR3 amino acids: CASRGRDYEQYF. The CDR3 region has the DNA TGTGCCAGTAGAGGCCGGGATTACGAGCAGTACTTC.

The genes are TRBV10-1 and TRBJ2-7; D is unresolved. The CDR3 spans 10 residues. Per the germline V gene, CDR1 is WNHNN and CDR2 is SYGVQD (reference sequence). The V end lost 11 bases, the J end lost 5 bases, and 10 bases lay between the germline ends. This chain's CDR3 is CAVYPHEQYF. The CDR3 DNA reads TGCGCCGTCTACCCACACGAGCAGTACTTC.